One sample yielded the 13 T cell receptor beta chains listed below, sequenced in a study of cytomegalovirus exposure and HLA in healthy donors. Use of 60 Vbeta and 13 Jbeta primers characterized the PCR. Clones were sequenced by immunoSEQ multiplex PCR, and TCRdb holds only the in-frame ones, with some missing. The sample holds 130,000 to 150,000 clones, 65% to 90% seen once. The sample taken for sequencing was PBMCs. The receptors were gathered from a woman aged 25 to 39 in good health and CMV-seronegative.

With respect to this clone: The sample has other DNA sequences that encode this CDR3 too. This chain uses TRBV2 with TRBJ1-5, with 8 bases identical to TRBD1. With V trimmed by 6 bases and J by 1 base, 5 bases remained unmatched. CDR1 is SNHLY, CDR2 FYNNEI, per germline. This CDR3 has 15 amino acids. The CDR3, as DNA: TGTGCCAGCAGCGGGGGACAGGAAAGCAATCAGCCCCAGCATTTT. Translating it yields CASSGGQESNQPQHF. Looking up the rest from reference TRBV2 and TRBJ1-5 gives the full variable domain: EPEVTQTPSHQVTQMGQEVILRCVPISNHLYFYWYRQILGQKVEFLVSFYNNEISEKSEIFDDQFSVERPDGSNFTLKIRSTKLEDSAMYFCASSGGQESNQPQHFGDGTRLSIL.

The chain employs TRBV13 and TRBJ1-2, with unresolved D. The CDR3 totals 15 residues. Trimming pared 6 bases from V and 1 base from J, leaving 15 bases between. The germline CDR1 and CDR2 sequences are PRHDT and FYEKMQ (reference sequence). The CDR3, as DNA: TGTGCCAGCAGTCTCGGACTGAGTCGTAACTATGGCTACACCTTC. This codes for CASSLGLSRNYGYTF.

The DNA of the CDR3 is TGTGCCAGCAGTGACGACCCACCCAGGGCCAAAAACATTCAGTACTTC. It codes for CASSDDPPRAKNIQYF. The chain employs TRBV6-4 and TRBJ2-4; no definite D call. This CDR3 contains 16 residues. Trimming shortened V by 2 bases and J by 1 base, and 12 bases separated the two germline ends. CDR1 and CDR2 (germline): MRHNA, SNTAGT.

This clone was seen a handful of times. The V gene is TRBV6-1, the J gene TRBJ2-7, with 7 bases that match TRBD1. This CDR3 is built from 15 residues. Germline V gives CDR1 MNHNS, CDR2 SASEGT. V dropped 6 bases and J dropped 3; count of bases not matched to a gene: 11. The CDR3: CASRTVGTDFYEQYF. The CDR3 nucleotides are TGTGCCAGCAGAACCGTGGGGACAGATTTCTACGAGCAGTACTTC.

The J gene is TRBJ2-3, the V gene TRBV28, with 11 bases matching TRBD2. Germline V gene data show CDR1 as MDHEN and CDR2 as SYDVKM. CDR3 size: 17 residues. V trimming: 4 bases; J trimming: 2 bases; junction bases outside the gene matches: 8. CDR3 protein: CASSSGLAGGFTDTQYF. The DNA for the CDR3 is TGTGCCAGCAGTTCCGGACTAGCGGGTGGTTTCACAGATACGCAGTATTTT.

This rearrangement joins TRBV5-1 to TRBJ2-2; TRBD1 agrees at 7 bases. Germline assignment: CDR1 SGHRS and CDR2 YFSETQ. J was trimmed by 5 bases and V by 0 bases; bases with no gene match: 7. CDR3 length: 16 residues. The chain's CDR3 is CASSLEGASGTGELFF. CDR3 DNA sequence: TGCGCCAGCAGCTTGGAGGGGGCGAGTGGAACCGGGGAGCTGTTTTTT.

The rearrangement links TRBV6-6 to TRBJ1-1; D is unresolved. Germline CDR1 and CDR2: MNHNY and SVGAGI (reference sequence). The germline V and J ends were trimmed by 0 bases and 4 bases, with 15 bases remaining between them. The CDR3 spans 16 residues. The CDR3 bases are TGTGCCAGCAGTTACTCAAAAGGGTTGCGGGGCACTGAAGCTTTCTTT. Encoded protein: CASSYSKGLRGTEAFF.

In nucleotides, the CDR3 is TGCGCCAGCAGTTTGACGGGACTCGGAATCAATGAGCAGTTCTTC. Translation: CASSLTGLGINEQFF. V and J are TRBV5-1 and TRBJ2-1; D is perhaps TRBD2 (6 bases). The CDR3 consists of 15 residues. V shed 5 bases and J shed 6 bases, with 18 bases lying between them. Germline loops: CDR1 SGHRS, CDR2 YFSETQ.

There are a few counts of this clone. CDR3 nucleotide sequence: TGTGCCTGGAGTATCGATCCTAGGGGAGCTTTCTTT. Protein: CAWSIDPRGAFF. J is TRBJ1-1 and V is TRBV30; D might be TRBD1 (5 bases). V was trimmed by 2 bases and J by 10 bases, leaving 14 bases between them. CDR3 length: 12 amino acids. Germline CDR1 reads GTSNPN; CDR2 reads SVGIG (reference sequence).

The chain links TRBV5-8 to TRBJ2-5, with 11 bases identical to TRBD2. The germline V gene encodes CDR1 SGHTS and CDR2 YDEGEE. The CDR3 sequence is 16 residues long. The J segment lost 4 bases and the V segment lost 3 bases, leaving 8 bases of the junction unmatched. The CDR3 loop reads CASSSGLAGTRETQYF. DNA of the CDR3: TGTGCCAGCAGCTCCGGACTAGCGGGCACGCGAGAGACCCAGTACTTC.

This chain links TRBV2 with TRBJ2-2; 8 nucleotides match TRBD1. V trimming: 7 bases; J trimming: 7 bases; junction bases outside the gene matches: 8. CDR3 length: 14 amino acids. Germline loops: CDR1 SNHLY, CDR2 FYNNEI. Here the CDR3 DNA reads TGTGCCAGCACCCGGGACAGGTCCGGCGGGGAGCTGTTTTTT. This codes for CASTRDRSGGELFF.

The chain links TRBV27 to TRBJ1-2; no reliable D call. Germline V gene lookup returns CDR1 MNHEY and CDR2 SMNVEV (reference sequence). Trimming left V 3 bases short and J 8 bases short, with 13 bases between. The CDR3 loop spans 13 amino acids. The CDR3 spells CASSLSEGTGYTF. Here the CDR3 DNA reads TGTGCCAGCAGTTTGTCGGAGGGTACGGGCTACACCTTC.

V is TRBV5-1 and J is TRBJ1-3; D gene ambiguous. V lost 0 bases to trimming and J lost 4 bases, with 20 bases between them. This CDR3 contains 18 residues. The germline gives CDR1 SGHRS, CDR2 YFSETQ. CDR3 residues: CASSLAGVRGSYGNTIYF. The CDR3 DNA follows: TGCGCCAGCAGCTTGGCCGGGGTCCGAGGGTCGTACGGAAACACCATATATTTT.